These 8 T cell receptor beta chains came from one sample sequenced in a study of control samples from healthy donors and cancer patients. This table comes from immunoSEQ multiplex PCR, and its TCRdb copy is limited to in-frame clones, with some not included. The sample contains about 60,000 clones, more than 85% of which appear only once. The sample consisted of PBMCs. These receptors originate from a man aged 35-49 years with colorectal cancer.

The rearrangement links TRBV7-2 to TRBJ2-5; 8 nucleotides line up with TRBD2. The junction had 5 bases not matched to a gene; V was cut back by 3 bases and J by 2 bases. This CDR3 spans 15 amino acids. Per the germline V gene, CDR1 is SGHTA and CDR2 is FQGNSA. CDR3 nucleotides: TGTGCCAGCAGCTTGGGACTAGTGGATCAAGAGACCCAGTACTTC. Encoded protein: CASSLGLVDQETQYF.

CDR3 sequence reads: CASTPLGTANEKLFF. The CDR3 DNA follows: TGTGCCAGTACTCCGCTGGGGACAGCTAATGAAAAACTGTTTTTT. This chain connects TRBV19 to TRBJ1-4; 7 bases map to TRBD1. Germline loops: CDR1 LNHDA, CDR2 SQIVND (reference sequence). Trimming cost V 7 bases and J 3 bases; bases outside gene matches: 8. This CDR3 has 15 residues.

J is TRBJ2-7 and V is TRBV7-3, with TRBD1 matching 10 bases. This CDR3 has 14 residues. V dropped 4 bases and J dropped 2; count of bases not matched to a gene: 2. Germline CDR1 SGHTA, CDR2 FQGTGA. The DNA for the CDR3 is TGTGCCAGCAGCTCCGGGACAGGGGCCTACGAGCAGTACTTC. Protein: CASSSGTGAYEQYF.

The V gene is TRBV5-4, the J gene TRBJ1-6, with 7 bases identical to TRBD1. Germline lookup yields CDR1 SGHNT and CDR2 YYREEE (reference sequence). The V gene end was trimmed by 4 bases and the J gene end by 7 bases; junction bases not matched to a gene: 11. This CDR3 region has 16 residues. The CDR3 is CASSPPVQGENSPLHF. In DNA form, the CDR3 reads TGTGCCAGCAGCCCCCCCGTTCAGGGGGAGAATTCACCCCTCCACTTT.

The gene calls are TRBV11-2 and TRBJ2-1, with 10 positions matching TRBD1. The germline gives CDR1 SGHAT, CDR2 FQNNGV. CDR3 length: 14 residues. V shed 5 bases and J 8 bases; nucleotides not matched to a gene: 6. DNA for the CDR3: TGTGCCAGCAGCGTAACCGGGACAGGGGATGAGCAGTTCTTC. Its translation: CASSVTGTGDEQFF.

This clone is a singleton in its sample. The genes are TRBV4-3 and TRBJ1-2; no definite D call. CDR3 length: 15 residues. Germline values: CDR1 LGHNA, CDR2 YSLEER. The V gene lost 0 bases and the J gene lost 7 bases, with 15 bases spanning the gap. The CDR3 sequence: CASSQELGGFSGYTF. CDR3 bases: TGCGCCAGCAGCCAAGAGTTAGGAGGGTTCAGTGGCTACACCTTC.

V and J are TRBV2 and TRBJ1-2; D possibly corresponds to TRBD1 (5 bases). The germline V gene has CDR1 SNHLY and CDR2 FYNNEI. The CDR3 totals 15 residues. V lost 5 bases, J lost 4 bases, and 17 bases lay in between. As DNA, the CDR3 is TGTGCCAGCAGTATAATCAGGGAAGTCGGCTATGGCTACACCTTC. Encoded protein: CASSIIREVGYGYTF.

The genes are TRBV7-9 and TRBJ1-1; 7 positions match TRBD1. The junction had 6 bases not matched to a gene; V was cut back by 7 bases and J by 1 base. Germline V CDR1 and CDR2: SEHNR, FQNEAQ (reference sequence). The CDR3 runs 14 residues. CDR3 DNA sequence: TGTGCCAGCAACACGTGGACAGGGAACACTGAAGCTTTCTTT. This sequence encodes CASNTWTGNTEAFF.